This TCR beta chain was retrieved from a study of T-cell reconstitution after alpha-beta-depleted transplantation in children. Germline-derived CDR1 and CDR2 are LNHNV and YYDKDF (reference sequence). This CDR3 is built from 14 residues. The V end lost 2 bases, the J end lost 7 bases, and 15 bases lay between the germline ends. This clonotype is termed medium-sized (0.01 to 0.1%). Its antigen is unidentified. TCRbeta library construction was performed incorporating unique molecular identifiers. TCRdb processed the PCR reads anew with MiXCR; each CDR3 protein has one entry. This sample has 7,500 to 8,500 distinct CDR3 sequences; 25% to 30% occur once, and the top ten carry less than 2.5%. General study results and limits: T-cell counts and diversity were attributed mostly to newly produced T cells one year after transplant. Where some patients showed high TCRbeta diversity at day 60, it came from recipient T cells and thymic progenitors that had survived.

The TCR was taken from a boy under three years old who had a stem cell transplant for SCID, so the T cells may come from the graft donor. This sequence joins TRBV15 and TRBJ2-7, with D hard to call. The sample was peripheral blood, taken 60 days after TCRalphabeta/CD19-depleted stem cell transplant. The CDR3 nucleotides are TGTGCCACCAGCAGACACGTAGCTATGGGGGAGCAGTACTTC. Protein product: CATSRHVAMGEQYF.